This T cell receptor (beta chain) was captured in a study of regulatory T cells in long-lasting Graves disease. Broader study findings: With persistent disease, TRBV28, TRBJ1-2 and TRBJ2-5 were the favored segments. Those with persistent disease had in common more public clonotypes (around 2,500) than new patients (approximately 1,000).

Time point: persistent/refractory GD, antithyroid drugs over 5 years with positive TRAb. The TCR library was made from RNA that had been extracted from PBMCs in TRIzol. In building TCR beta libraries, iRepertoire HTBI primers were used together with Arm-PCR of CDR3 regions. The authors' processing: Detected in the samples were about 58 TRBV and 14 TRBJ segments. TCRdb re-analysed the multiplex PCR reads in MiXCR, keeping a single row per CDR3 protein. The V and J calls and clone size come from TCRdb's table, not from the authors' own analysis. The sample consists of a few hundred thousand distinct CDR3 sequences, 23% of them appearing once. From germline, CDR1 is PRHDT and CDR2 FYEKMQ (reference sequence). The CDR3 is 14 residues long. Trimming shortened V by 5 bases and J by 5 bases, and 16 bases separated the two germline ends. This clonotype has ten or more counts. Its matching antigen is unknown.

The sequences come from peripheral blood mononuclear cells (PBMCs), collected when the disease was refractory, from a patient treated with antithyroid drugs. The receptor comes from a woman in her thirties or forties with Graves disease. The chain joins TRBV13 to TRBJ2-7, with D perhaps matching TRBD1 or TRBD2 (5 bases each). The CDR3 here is CASSIGAGTNEQYF. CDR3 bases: TGTGCCAGCAGCATCGGGGCAGGGACCAACGAGCAGTACTTC. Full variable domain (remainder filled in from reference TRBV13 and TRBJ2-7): AAGVIQSPRHLIKEKRETATLKCYPIPRHDTVYWYQQGPGQDPQFLISFYEKMQSDKGSIPDRFSAQQFSDYHSELNMSSLELGDSALYFCASSIGAGTNEQYFGPGTRLTVT.